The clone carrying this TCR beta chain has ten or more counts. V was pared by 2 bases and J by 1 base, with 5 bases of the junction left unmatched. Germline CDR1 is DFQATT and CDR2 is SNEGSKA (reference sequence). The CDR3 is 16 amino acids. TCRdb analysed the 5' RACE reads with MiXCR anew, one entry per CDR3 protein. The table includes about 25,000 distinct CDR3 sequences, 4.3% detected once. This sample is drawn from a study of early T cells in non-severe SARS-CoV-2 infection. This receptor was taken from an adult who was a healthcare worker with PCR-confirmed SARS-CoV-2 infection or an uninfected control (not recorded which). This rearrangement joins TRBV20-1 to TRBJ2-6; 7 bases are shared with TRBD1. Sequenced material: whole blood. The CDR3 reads CSARPPRGSGANVLTF. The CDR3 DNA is TGCAGTGCTAGACCCCCCAGGGGGTCTGGGGCCAACGTCCTGACTTTC.